Listed below are T cell receptor beta chains from one sample, sequenced in a study of beta chain features in type 1 diabetes. Sequencing used immunoSEQ multiplex PCR; TCRdb keeps in-frame clones, though not all of them. The table has around 710,000 clones, 9.5% to 15% seen once. What was sequenced was naive CD4+ T cells from blood. These receptors were collected from a man aged 25 to 40 with type 1 diabetes. The CDR3 runs from the conserved cysteine through the conserved F or W. D genes are given only for firm matches. The size field is filled for only some rows; it gives once, few, many or a size class.

d_call	v_call	j_call	clone_size	cdr3_nt	cdr3_aa
TRBD2	TRBV4-2	TRBJ2-2	few	TGTGCCAGCAGCCAAGGGCTAGCGGGGGGGCCCGGGGAGCTGTTTTTT	CASSQGLAGGPGELFF
-	TRBV27	TRBJ2-2	few	TGTGCCAGCAGTTTACAGGGCGCGAACACCGGGGAGCTGTTTTTT	CASSLQGANTGELFF
-	TRBV6-5	TRBJ2-4	-	TGTGCCACACAGGGGGGGGCCAAAAACATTCAGTACTTC	CATQGGAKNIQYF
-	TRBV5-1	TRBJ1-1	few	TGCGCCAGCAGCTTGGGGCTGAACACTGAAGCTTTCTTT	CASSLGLNTEAFF
-	TRBV7-3	TRBJ2-1	-	TGTGCCAGCAGCGAGGGAGACTACAATGAGCAGTTCTTC	CASSEGDYNEQFF
-	TRBV7-6	TRBJ1-3	-	TGTGCCAGCAGCTTAGAGCGTCTGACCACCTCTGGAAACACCATATATTTT	CASSLERLTTSGNTIYF
-	TRBV7-9	TRBJ1-5	few	TGTGCCAGCAGCCTAGACCGGGACAAGCAGCCCCAGCATTTT	CASSLDRDKQPQHF
-	TRBV29-1	TRBJ2-7	-	TGCAGCGTTGGTCAGGTGGCGGGTGAGCAGTACTTC	CSVGQVAGEQYF
TRBD1	TRBV27	TRBJ2-2	-	TGTGCCAGCAGCAGGACAGGGATGAACACCGGGGAGCTGTTTTTT	CASSRTGMNTGELFF
-	TRBV7-2	TRBJ1-2	-	TGTGCCAGCAGCTTAGTACCCCCGGGGGGCAACGGCTATGGCTACACCTTC	CASSLVPPGGNGYGYTF
TRBD1	TRBV7-9	TRBJ1-2	-	TGTGCCAGCAGCTTAGAGGACAGGTCCTACTATGGCTACACCTTC	CASSLEDRSYYGYTF
TRBD1	TRBV30	TRBJ2-3	-	TGTGCCTGGGACAGGGTAAGACCCGGCACAGATACGCAGTATTTT	CAWDRVRPGTDTQYF
-	TRBV6-5	TRBJ1-4	few	TGTGCCAGCAGTTACGGAAAACTGTTTTTT	CASSYGKLFF
-	TRBV27	TRBJ2-3	few	TGTGCCAGCAGTTTATCGCCAGCCCCAGATACGCAGTATTTT	CASSLSPAPDTQYF
-	TRBV29-1	TRBJ1-2	few	TGCAGCGTTGACACCCCCAGGGGATCTTGGTCTGGCTACACCTTC	CSVDTPRGSWSGYTF
-	TRBV9	TRBJ2-3	few	TGTGCCAGCTCAGTCCCCCCAGATACGCAGTATTTT	CASSVPPDTQYF
TRBD1	TRBV7-9	TRBJ2-7	-	TGTGCCAGCAGCTTAGACAGGGGAATTCCGTACTTC	CASSLDRGIPYF
-	TRBV30	TRBJ2-2	few	TGTGCCTGGAGATATAACACCGGGGAGCTGTTTTTT	CAWRYNTGELFF
-	TRBV4-3	TRBJ1-6	few	TGCGCCAGCAGCCAAGATCTGTGGGAGTTCGATTCACCCCTCCACTTT	CASSQDLWEFDSPLHF
-	TRBV11-3	TRBJ2-2	-	TGTGCCAGCAGCCTCTCAATGAACACCGGGGAGCTGTTTTTT	CASSLSMNTGELFF
-	TRBV7-2	TRBJ2-5	few	TGTGCCAGCAGCTTCAAGGGGGGCGAGACCCAGTACTTC	CASSFKGGETQYF
-	TRBV30	TRBJ2-5	few	TGTGCCTGGTGCCCAGGGGTCTCCGTGACCCAGTACTTC	CAWCPGVSVTQYF
-	TRBV5-1	TRBJ1-5	few	TGCGCCAGCAGTCCCCAGGGCCCGGATTCAAATCAGCCCCAGCATTTT	CASSPQGPDSNQPQHF
-	TRBV4-2	TRBJ1-2	-	TGTGCCAGCAGCCAAGAGGGTGGGGGCAACTATGGCTACACCTTC	CASSQEGGGNYGYTF
-	TRBV4-3	TRBJ2-1	few	TGCGCCAGCAGCCAAGACCCCAGGGCCAGCGAGCAGTTCTTC	CASSQDPRASEQFF
TRBD1	TRBV7-6	TRBJ1-5	-	TGTGCCAGCAGCTTAAGAGGGGGCTATCAGCCCCAGCATTTT	CASSLRGGYQPQHF
-	TRBV7-2	TRBJ2-7	-	TGTGCCAGCAGCTTAGAGCCGGGCCGTAGCTCCTACGAGCAGTACTTC	CASSLEPGRSSYEQYF
TRBD1	TRBV25-1	TRBJ2-1	-	TGTGCCAGCAGGGGGACAGACAATGAGCAGTTCTTC	CASRGTDNEQFF
TRBD1	TRBV7-8	TRBJ2-5	-	TGTGCCAGCAGCTCCCGGCAGACAGGGGAGACCCAGTACTTC	CASSSRQTGETQYF
-	TRBV6-6	TRBJ2-5	few	TGTGCCAGCGGGACCCAGTACTTC	CASGTQYF
-	TRBV10-3	TRBJ1-5	few	TGTGCCAGCAGGATGCAGGACAATCAGCCCCAGCATTTT	CASRMQDNQPQHF
TRBD1	TRBV25-1	TRBJ2-3	few	TGTGCCAGCAGTGCTAACAGGGGGTATGGTGATACGCAGTATTTT	CASSANRGYGDTQYF
-	TRBV10-1	TRBJ2-7	few	TGCGCCAGCAGTGGGTCGTCCTACGAGCAGTACTTC	CASSGSSYEQYF
TRBD2	TRBV10-3	TRBJ2-1	-	TGTGCCATCAGAGGCGCGGGGGGCCCAAACAATGAGCAGTTCTTC	CAIRGAGGPNNEQFF
-	TRBV6-1	TRBJ2-7	-	TGTGCCAGCAGTGAAGGGCAGCCCGTGGGTGGGTACGAGCAGTACTTC	CASSEGQPVGGYEQYF
-	TRBV12-5	TRBJ1-5	few	TGTGCTAGTGGGGCGGGTGGGGAAAATCAGCCCCAGCATTTT	CASGAGGENQPQHF
-	TRBV30	TRBJ1-3	-	TGTGCCTGGAGTGTAGGAGGGACTGGAAACACCATATATTTT	CAWSVGGTGNTIYF
TRBD1	TRBV25-1	TRBJ1-5	few	TGTGCCAGCAGTGAATTAGGGACAGGGGATCAGCCCCAGCATTTT	CASSELGTGDQPQHF
TRBD1	TRBV4-3	TRBJ2-2	-	TGCGCCAGCAGCTCCGGACAGGGGAACACCGGGGAGCTGTTTTTT	CASSSGQGNTGELFF
-	TRBV29-1	TRBJ1-1	few	TGCAGCGTTGAGGAGAGAGGAGAGACCGCTGAAGCTTTCTTT	CSVEERGETAEAFF
-	TRBV18	TRBJ2-1	once	TGTGCCAGCTCACCAAGACTAAGCGACAATGAGCAGTTCTTC	CASSPRLSDNEQFF
-	TRBV7-2	TRBJ2-5	-	TGTGCCAGCAGCGTTAGTTCAGGGGGAGGAGAGACCCAGTACTTC	CASSVSSGGGETQYF
-	TRBV6-6	TRBJ2-1	few	TGTGCCAGCAGGCCCGGACAGTTAGGGGGGTCGGATGAGCAGTTCTTC	CASRPGQLGGSDEQFF
-	TRBV13	TRBJ2-7	-	TGTGCCAGCAGCACAAAAGAGAGACGAGAATACGAGCAGTACTTC	CASSTKERREYEQYF
-	TRBV19	TRBJ1-2	-	TGTGCCAGTAGTATAAGGGACGGCCACAAACCCTCCAATGGCTACACCTTC	CASSIRDGHKPSNGYTF
-	TRBV7-8	TRBJ1-6	once	TGTGCCAGCAGCTTAGGAGGCTCACCCCTCCACTTT	CASSLGGSPLHF
-	TRBV6-6	TRBJ2-3	-	TGTGCCAGCAGGGGACGGGGAGGAGATACGCAGTATTTT	CASRGRGGDTQYF